A selection of T cell receptor beta chains follows, all from one sample in a study of kidney transplant recipient with SARS-CoV-2 infection. TCRdb recomputed calls from the reads with MiXCR, one row per CDR3 protein. Counted here are about 240,000 distinct CDR3 sequences, under 30% occurring once; the ten biggest clones make up more than 6.5%. The input for sequencing was a blood sample, taken at baseline and around day 120 from a kidney transplant recipient. The source of these receptors is a young adult male patient who had COVID-19 and was a kidney transplant recipient. The T cells may come from the graft donor. Each CDR3 is given with its conserved first and last residue. The D gene is left open where the match is weak. Rows may omit the clone size; those that give it use once, few, many or a size class.

abundance: many
d_gene: -
v_gene: TRBV11-3
j_gene: TRBJ1-2
CDR3nt: TGTGCCAGCAGCGCCGTCACCGATCTCGGAAAGACCTATGGCTACACCTTC
CDR3aa: CASSAVTDLGKTYGYTF

abundance: many
d_gene: -
v_gene: TRBV28
j_gene: TRBJ2-7
CDR3nt: TGTGCCAGCAGTTTTCGTTTGAGCTCCACCCTACCTACCTACGAGCAGTACTTC
CDR3aa: CASSFRLSSTLPTYEQYF

abundance: many
d_gene: -
v_gene: TRBV6-1
j_gene: TRBJ1-2
CDR3nt: -
CDR3aa: CASSTSASMRKTYGYTF

abundance: -
d_gene: TRBD2
v_gene: TRBV7-8
j_gene: TRBJ2-1
CDR3nt: TGTGCCAGCAGCTTAGGCCCCGGGACTAGCGGGGGCCATGAGCAGTTCTTC
CDR3aa: CASSLGPGTSGGHEQFF

abundance: many
d_gene: -
v_gene: TRBV29-1
j_gene: TRBJ1-1
CDR3nt: TGCAGCGTTGCGCTTGGGACTACAGGTAGTAGTTACACTGAAGCTTTCTTT
CDR3aa: CSVALGTTGSSYTEAFF

abundance: many
d_gene: -
v_gene: TRBV30
j_gene: TRBJ1-2
CDR3nt: TGTGCCTGGTGGATTACGCGTTATAGAAAGACCTATGGCTACACCTTC
CDR3aa: CAWWITRYRKTYGYTF

abundance: many
d_gene: -
v_gene: TRBV5-5
j_gene: TRBJ1-5
CDR3nt: TGTGCCAGCAGCTTACCAAATCAGCCCCAGCATTTT
CDR3aa: CASSLPNQPQHF

abundance: many
d_gene: -
v_gene: TRBV16
j_gene: TRBJ1-2
CDR3nt: TGTGCCAGCAGCTTGCATGAGGTCGTTAGAAAGACCTATGGCTACACCTTC
CDR3aa: CASSLHEVVRKTYGYTF

abundance: many
d_gene: -
v_gene: TRBV7-5
j_gene: TRBJ1-2
CDR3nt: -
CDR3aa: CISVPESPNEVGKTYGYTF

abundance: many
d_gene: -
v_gene: TRBV20-1
j_gene: TRBJ2-1
CDR3nt: TGCAGTGCTAGACTAGAGATCCGGGGATGGCTGCCTGACAATGAGCAGTTCTTC
CDR3aa: CSARLEIRGWLPDNEQFF

abundance: -
d_gene: -
v_gene: TRBV3-1
j_gene: TRBJ2-5
CDR3nt: TGTGCCAGCAGCAGTGGCTGTCCCATTTCTTTCTCTGAGACCCAGTACTTC
CDR3aa: CASSSGCPISFSETQYF

abundance: -
d_gene: -
v_gene: TRBV20-1
j_gene: TRBJ1-2
CDR3nt: TGCAGTGCTGTGCCATGGCTGTTTCGAAAGACCTATGGCTACACCTTC
CDR3aa: CSAVPWLFRKTYGYTF

abundance: many
d_gene: -
v_gene: TRBV7-9
j_gene: TRBJ2-5
CDR3nt: TGTGCCAGCACCGGGACAGCGGAGGGGGAGACCCAGTACTTC
CDR3aa: CASTGTAEGETQYF

abundance: -
d_gene: TRBD2
v_gene: TRBV7-9
j_gene: TRBJ2-5
CDR3nt: TGTGCCAGCAGCTCAACCGACCACGGACTAGCGGGGGGACAAGAGACCCAGTACTTC
CDR3aa: CASSSTDHGLAGGQETQYF

abundance: many
d_gene: -
v_gene: TRBV29-1
j_gene: TRBJ2-5
CDR3nt: TGCAGCGTTGATGTGCGGGGGCTGACAGAGACCCAGTACTTC
CDR3aa: CSVDVRGLTETQYF

abundance: many
d_gene: -
v_gene: TRBV6-1
j_gene: TRBJ1-2
CDR3nt: TGTGCCAGCAGTATAGGGGCCTCTATGCGAAAGACCTATGGCTACACCTTC
CDR3aa: CASSIGASMRKTYGYTF

abundance: many
d_gene: TRBD2
v_gene: TRBV19
j_gene: TRBJ2-7
CDR3nt: TGTGCCAGTAGACCCTCCGGGACTAGCGGGAGCGAGCAGTACTTC
CDR3aa: CASRPSGTSGSEQYF

abundance: many
d_gene: -
v_gene: TRBV19
j_gene: TRBJ1-2
CDR3nt: TGTGCCAGTAGTTTTTGTTCGACAAATCGAAAGACCTATGGCTACACCTTC
CDR3aa: CASSFCSTNRKTYGYTF

abundance: -
d_gene: TRBD2
v_gene: TRBV6-5
j_gene: TRBJ2-5
CDR3nt: TGTGCCAGCAGGGGTAGCGGGAGATCGGAGACCCAGTACTTC
CDR3aa: CASRGSGRSETQYF

abundance: many
d_gene: TRBD1
v_gene: TRBV27
j_gene: TRBJ2-7
CDR3nt: TGTGCCAGCAGTGCCTCCGGGACAGGGGGCCGATACGAGCAGTACTTC
CDR3aa: CASSASGTGGRYEQYF

abundance: few
d_gene: -
v_gene: TRBV3-1
j_gene: TRBJ2-5
CDR3nt: TGTGCCAGCAGCAAGATCTATCCTTCTTTCTCTGAGACCCAGTACTTC
CDR3aa: CASSKIYPSFSETQYF

abundance: many
d_gene: TRBD1
v_gene: TRBV7-8
j_gene: TRBJ1-5
CDR3nt: TGTGCCAGCAGCTTATGGGACAGGGGGCTGGTTCAGCCCCAGCATTTT
CDR3aa: CASSLWDRGLVQPQHF

abundance: -
d_gene: -
v_gene: TRBV5-4
j_gene: TRBJ1-5
CDR3nt: TGTGCCAGCAGCAGGGGCAGGGATCAGCCCCAGCATTTT
CDR3aa: CASSRGRDQPQHF

abundance: many
d_gene: -
v_gene: TRBV2
j_gene: TRBJ1-6
CDR3nt: TGTGCCAGCAGTCACGATCGACCCTATAATTCACCCCTCCACTTT
CDR3aa: CASSHDRPYNSPLHF

abundance: many
d_gene: -
v_gene: TRBV23-1
j_gene: TRBJ1-1
CDR3nt: TGCGCCAGCAGAGAAGCGGAGGGAGGGGGAGACACTGAAGCTTTCTTT
CDR3aa: CASREAEGGGDTEAFF

abundance: many
d_gene: TRBD2
v_gene: TRBV27
j_gene: TRBJ2-7
CDR3nt: TGTGCCAGCAGTTTTTTCGGACTAGCGGACCCGCAGTACTTC
CDR3aa: CASSFFGLADPQYF

abundance: few
d_gene: TRBD1
v_gene: TRBV5-4
j_gene: TRBJ1-4
CDR3nt: TGTGCCAGCAGCTCGTTTCAGGGGGACACTAATGAAAAACTGTTTTTT
CDR3aa: CASSSFQGDTNEKLFF

abundance: many
d_gene: -
v_gene: TRBV5-4
j_gene: TRBJ1-2
CDR3nt: TGTGCCAGCAAAGAAAACGTACCAGGAAAGACCTATGGCTACACCTTC
CDR3aa: CASKENVPGKTYGYTF

abundance: -
d_gene: -
v_gene: TRBV21-1
j_gene: TRBJ1-4
CDR3nt: TGTGCCAGCAGCACCATAAGAGAAATAGGGCAGGGCAGAGATGAAAAACTGTTTTTT
CDR3aa: CASSTIREIGQGRDEKLFF

abundance: many
d_gene: TRBD2
v_gene: TRBV28
j_gene: TRBJ2-7
CDR3nt: TGTGCCAGCAGCTCTCCTCATGCCGGGGGGTGGTACGAGCAGTACTTC
CDR3aa: CASSSPHAGGWYEQYF

abundance: -
d_gene: TRBD1
v_gene: TRBV20-1
j_gene: TRBJ2-7
CDR3nt: TGCGGTGCTAGGGTACGGGACAGGGTTTACGAGCAGTACTTC
CDR3aa: CGARVRDRVYEQYF

abundance: many
d_gene: TRBD1
v_gene: TRBV9
j_gene: TRBJ2-1
CDR3nt: TGTGCCAGCAGCGACCCGACTGACGACAGGGGCCTTGGGAATGAGCAGTTCTTC
CDR3aa: CASSDPTDDRGLGNEQFF

abundance: many
d_gene: -
v_gene: TRBV5-1
j_gene: TRBJ2-3
CDR3nt: TGCGCCAGCAGTCCCTCCGGGACCACAGATACGCAGTATTTT
CDR3aa: CASSPSGTTDTQYF

abundance: many
d_gene: -
v_gene: TRBV4-2
j_gene: TRBJ2-6
CDR3nt: TGTGCCAGCAGCCAAGATCAACCTTCACAGGGCACCGTCCTGACTTTC
CDR3aa: CASSQDQPSQGTVLTF

abundance: many
d_gene: -
v_gene: TRBV30
j_gene: TRBJ1-3
CDR3nt: TGTGCCTGGGGACAGACACTCTCTGGAAACACCATATATTTT
CDR3aa: CAWGQTLSGNTIYF

abundance: many
d_gene: -
v_gene: TRBV5-1
j_gene: TRBJ1-2
CDR3nt: TGCGCCAGCGATGTCCGATCGGTTCGAAAGACCTATGGCTACACCTTC
CDR3aa: CASDVRSVRKTYGYTF

abundance: many
d_gene: -
v_gene: TRBV5-1
j_gene: TRBJ2-2
CDR3nt: TGCGCCAGCAGCCCTCCCGACTCCACGAACACCGGGGAGCTGTTTTTT
CDR3aa: CASSPPDSTNTGELFF

abundance: many
d_gene: TRBD2
v_gene: TRBV27
j_gene: TRBJ2-7
CDR3nt: TGTGCCAGCAGTTTATCCTCTCTAGCGGGAGGGCCACTCGAGCAGTACTTC
CDR3aa: CASSLSSLAGGPLEQYF

abundance: -
d_gene: -
v_gene: TRBV7-3
j_gene: TRBJ2-1
CDR3nt: TGTGCCAGCAGCTCGGGGGTTGAGCAGTTCTTC
CDR3aa: CASSSGVEQFF

abundance: once
d_gene: -
v_gene: TRBV28
j_gene: TRBJ1-5
CDR3nt: TGTGCCAACGGGGTGAGGGAGTTAGGGAATCAGCCCCAGCATTTT
CDR3aa: CANGVRELGNQPQHF

abundance: many
d_gene: -
v_gene: TRBV20-1
j_gene: TRBJ2-7
CDR3nt: TGCAGTGCTTCCCCCCTGGAGGGCTACGAGCAGTACTTC
CDR3aa: CSASPLEGYEQYF

abundance: many
d_gene: -
v_gene: TRBV4-1
j_gene: TRBJ2-7
CDR3nt: TGCGCCACAGTTTACGGTGGAGAGCAGTACTTC
CDR3aa: CATVYGGEQYF

abundance: few
d_gene: TRBD2
v_gene: TRBV7-2
j_gene: TRBJ2-2
CDR3nt: TGTGCCAGCAGCTTTTTAGCGGGGGGTTTGGAGGACACCGGGGAGCTGTTTTTT
CDR3aa: CASSFLAGGLEDTGELFF

abundance: once
d_gene: -
v_gene: TRBV6-4
j_gene: TRBJ1-2
CDR3nt: TGTGCCAGCAGTACAGCGAACTCACACGGAAAGACCTATGGCTGCACCTTC
CDR3aa: CASSTANSHGKTYGCTF

abundance: -
d_gene: TRBD2
v_gene: TRBV4-1
j_gene: TRBJ2-1
CDR3nt: TGCGCCAGCAGCTGGCCTAGCGGGAGGGCCGATCACCGTAATGAGCAGTTCTTC
CDR3aa: CASSWPSGRADHRNEQFF

abundance: many
d_gene: -
v_gene: TRBV20-1
j_gene: TRBJ2-7
CDR3nt: TGCAGTGCTCACCGGCGGGTCTACGAGCAGTACTTC
CDR3aa: CSAHRRVYEQYF

abundance: many
d_gene: TRBD2
v_gene: TRBV11-2
j_gene: TRBJ2-7
CDR3nt: TGTGCCAGCAGTCCCGGGGCGGGAGCCTACGAGCAGTACTTC
CDR3aa: CASSPGAGAYEQYF

abundance: many
d_gene: -
v_gene: TRBV7-6
j_gene: TRBJ1-2
CDR3nt: TGTGCCAGCAGCTTAAATATTAAGTGCCGAAAGACCTATGGCTACACCTTC
CDR3aa: CASSLNIKCRKTYGYTF

abundance: -
d_gene: -
v_gene: TRBV27
j_gene: TRBJ2-7
CDR3nt: TGCGCCAGCAGTGTGACAGGTGCCGACTACGAGCAGCACTTC
CDR3aa: CASSVTGADYEQHF

abundance: many
d_gene: -
v_gene: TRBV5-1
j_gene: TRBJ1-1
CDR3nt: TGCGCCAGCAGCTCTGTAGGGGGCACTGAAGCTTTCTTT
CDR3aa: CASSSVGGTEAFF

abundance: many
d_gene: -
v_gene: TRBV6-8
j_gene: TRBJ2-7
CDR3nt: TGTGCCAGCAGGTTGAGTGTCTCCTACGAGCAGTACTTC
CDR3aa: CASRLSVSYEQYF

abundance: -
d_gene: -
v_gene: TRBV5-3
j_gene: TRBJ1-1
CDR3nt: TGTGCCAGAAGCTTCAGGGGCGCAGGAACTGAAGCTTTCTTT
CDR3aa: CARSFRGAGTEAFF

abundance: few
d_gene: -
v_gene: TRBV20-1
j_gene: TRBJ1-5
CDR3nt: TGCAGTGCTAGTTCAACAGCGCTTAGCAATCAGCCCCAGCATTTT
CDR3aa: CSASSTALSNQPQHF

abundance: many
d_gene: -
v_gene: TRBV28
j_gene: TRBJ1-3
CDR3nt: TGTGCCAGCAGTTCGCCCGCAGGTGGAAACACCATATATTTT
CDR3aa: CASSSPAGGNTIYF

abundance: many
d_gene: -
v_gene: TRBV7-5
j_gene: TRBJ1-2
CDR3nt: -
CDR3aa: CISVPEHQIEVGKTYGYTF

abundance: many
d_gene: -
v_gene: TRBV4-3
j_gene: TRBJ1-2
CDR3nt: TGCGCCAGCAGCAGTGCGAAAGGACGTCGAAAGACCTATGGCTACACCTTC
CDR3aa: CASSSAKGRRKTYGYTF

abundance: many
d_gene: -
v_gene: TRBV5-3
j_gene: TRBJ1-2
CDR3nt: TGTGCCAGAGTGCATAAAGTGGTGAGAAAGACCTATGGCTACACCTTC
CDR3aa: CARVHKVVRKTYGYTF

abundance: many
d_gene: -
v_gene: TRBV24-1
j_gene: TRBJ1-2
CDR3nt: TGTGCCACCAGTGAGGTAGGTAGTACCAGAAAGACCTATGGCTACACCTTC
CDR3aa: CATSEVGSTRKTYGYTF

abundance: many
d_gene: -
v_gene: TRBV5-4
j_gene: TRBJ1-1
CDR3nt: TGTGCCAGCAGCTCCGAGAACACTGAAGCTTTCTTT
CDR3aa: CASSSENTEAFF